Here is one T cell receptor (beta chain) with its context. Its antigen is currently unknown. This sample was taken from a study of beta chain features in type 1 diabetes. General observations from the study: Moderate yet significant TCRB CDR3 shortening was seen in Type 1 diabetes patients in all four CD4+ subsets.

Sequenced material consisted of expressed TCRB transcripts (all of the isolated RNA was reverse transcribed). Samples of naive, central memory and regulatory T cells yielded a mean of around 3.4 million reads. The repertoire was sequenced with immunoSEQ multiplex PCR; TCRdb's copy has only in-frame clones and lacks some. The sample consists of hundreds of thousands of clones, over 12% of them appearing once. The CDR3 extends over 12 amino acids. Germline assignment: CDR1 GTSNPN and CDR2 SVGIG (reference sequence). Trimming left V 4 bases short and J 4 bases short, with 10 bases between. The chain couples TRBV30 to TRBJ1-2; a possible D gene is TRBD1 (5 bases). The receptor was isolated from a man younger than 35 with type 1 diabetes. Sample: naive CD4+ T cells from blood. CDR3 residues: CAWTRDGYGYTF. CDR3 DNA sequence: TGTGCCTGGACCAGGGATGGCTATGGCTACACCTTC.